The source of this T cell receptor (beta chain) is a study of shared clonotypes between healthy human individuals. The study, taken as a whole, reports: The sole specimen, blood, was sampled, and tissue repertoires likely differ. Clonotypes that were shared across a handful of donors made up roughly 5.2% of naive CD4 clonotypes.

Points on this clone: What it recognizes is unknown.

Sequencing was performed with immunoSEQ multiplex PCR; in TCRdb, only in-frame clones are kept and a portion is missing. This sample has over 2 million clones, with 85% to 95% found just once. This CDR3 contains 12 residues. Germline V gene sequence: CDR1 SGHDN, CDR2 FVKESK. The V gene lost 4 bases and the J gene lost 6 bases, with 6 bases spanning the gap. This TCR was sampled from a young man in good health. Some clones in this sample may be carry-over from other donors' samples. Sequences were obtained from naive CD4+ T cells from PBMCs. As to subset: CD45RA+ positively selected. The V gene is TRBV14, the J gene TRBJ2-2; D is perhaps TRBD2 (5 bases). CDR3 loop: CASSRSAGELFF. The CDR3, as DNA: TGTGCCAGCAGCCGTAGCGCCGGGGAGCTGTTTTTT.